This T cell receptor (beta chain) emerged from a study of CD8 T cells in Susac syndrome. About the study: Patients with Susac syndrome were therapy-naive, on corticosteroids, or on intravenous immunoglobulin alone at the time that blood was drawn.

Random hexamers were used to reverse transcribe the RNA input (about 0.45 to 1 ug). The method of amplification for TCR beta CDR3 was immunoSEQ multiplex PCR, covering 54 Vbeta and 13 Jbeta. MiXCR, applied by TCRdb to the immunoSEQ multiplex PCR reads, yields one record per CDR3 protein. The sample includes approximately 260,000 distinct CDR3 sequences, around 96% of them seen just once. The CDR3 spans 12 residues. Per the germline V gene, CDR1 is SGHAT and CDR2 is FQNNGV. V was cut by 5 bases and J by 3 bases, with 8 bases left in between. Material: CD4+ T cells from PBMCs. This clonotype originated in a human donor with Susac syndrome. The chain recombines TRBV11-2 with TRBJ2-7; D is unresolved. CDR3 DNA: TGTGCCAGCAGCCTGACATACTACGAGCAGTACTTC. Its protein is CASSLTYYEQYF.